This T cell receptor beta chain was sequenced for a study of blood T cell repertoires in COVID-19. Overall study context: Specimens from acute and convalescent COVID-19 originated in the United States, Italy and Spain. PBMCs, B-cell-depleted T cells, or T cells provided the cDNA or gDNA that made up the material.

This clone was picked up a small number of times. Trimming removed 8 bases from V and 0 bases from J, with 13 bases in between. From germline, CDR1 is SQVTM and CDR2 ANQGSEA. The CDR3 sequence is 13 residues long. Authors' data handling: Estimated nucleated cell counts came from reference gene primer amplification. TCRdb's copy holds only in-frame clones and misses some; the assay was immunoSEQ multiplex PCR. That table is the source of V, J and clone size, and D and trimming were worked out from the DNA. The repertoire holds roughly 100,000 clones, with about three quarters as singletons. Seattle enrolled patients during active infection and tracked them longitudinally.

Sequences were obtained from peripheral blood. The V and J genes are TRBV29-1 and TRBJ1-2, with D uncertain. The TCR originated in an older man with COVID-19, enrolled during active disease. The CDR3 reads CSSSGNTNYGYTF. CDR3 nucleotides: TGCAGCTCGAGCGGCAACACTAACTATGGCTACACCTTC. Complete variable domain (other parts from reference TRBV29-1 and TRBJ1-2): SAVISQKPSRDICQRGTSLTIQCQVDSQVTMMFWYRQQPGQSLTLIATANQGSEATYESGFVIDKFPISRPNLTFSTLTVSNMSPEDSSIYLCSSSGNTNYGYTFGSGTRLTVV.